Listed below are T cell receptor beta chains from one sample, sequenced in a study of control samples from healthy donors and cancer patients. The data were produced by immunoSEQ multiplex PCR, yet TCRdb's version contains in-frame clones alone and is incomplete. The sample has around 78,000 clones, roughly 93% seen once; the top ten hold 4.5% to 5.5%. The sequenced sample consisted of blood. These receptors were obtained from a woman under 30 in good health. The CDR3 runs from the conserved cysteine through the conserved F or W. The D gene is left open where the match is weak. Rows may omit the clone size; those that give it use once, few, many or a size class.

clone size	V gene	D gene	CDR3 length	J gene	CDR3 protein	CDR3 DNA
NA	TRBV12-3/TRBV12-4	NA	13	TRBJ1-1	CASSLAYGGEAFF	TGTGCCAGCAGTTTAGCGTATGGGGGGGAAGCTTTCTTT
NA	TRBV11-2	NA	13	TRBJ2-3	CASSNGGTDTQYF	TGTGCCAGCAGCAATGGCGGCACAGATACGCAGTATTTT
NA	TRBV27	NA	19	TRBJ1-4	CASSLNRVAPPLTNEKLFF	TGTGCCAGCAGTCTCAATAGGGTAGCGCCCCCTCTAACTAATGAAAAACTGTTTTTT
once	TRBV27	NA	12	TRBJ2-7	CASIGPYYEQYF	TGTGCCAGCATCGGACCTTACTACGAGCAGTACTTC
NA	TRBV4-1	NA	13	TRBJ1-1	CASSQGTVTEAFF	TGCGCCAGCAGCCAAGGGACAGTCACTGAAGCTTTCTTT
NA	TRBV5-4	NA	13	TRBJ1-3	CASSSGSGNTIYF	TGTGCCAGCAGCTCTGGGTCTGGAAACACCATATATTTT
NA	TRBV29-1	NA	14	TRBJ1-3	CSVGDGLSGNTIYF	TGCAGCGTTGGGGACGGGCTCTCTGGAAACACCATATATTTT
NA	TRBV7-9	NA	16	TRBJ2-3	CASSRGGVGVLDTQYF	TGTGCCAGCAGCCGGGGAGGAGTAGGAGTCTTAGATACGCAGTATTTT
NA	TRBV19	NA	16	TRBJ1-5	CASSIGGWAPNQPQHF	TGTGCCAGTAGTATTGGAGGATGGGCCCCCAATCAGCCCCAGCATTTT
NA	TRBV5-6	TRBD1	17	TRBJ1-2	CASSHTGQGALVGGYTF	TGTGCCAGCAGCCATACCGGACAGGGGGCATTGGTGGGTGGCTACACCTTC
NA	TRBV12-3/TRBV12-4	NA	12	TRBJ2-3	CASRPLRDTQYF	TGTGCCAGCAGGCCCCTGAGGGATACGCAGTATTTT
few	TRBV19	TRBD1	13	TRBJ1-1	CASGGDRLTEAFF	TGTGCCAGCGGGGGGGACAGGCTCACTGAAGCTTTCTTT
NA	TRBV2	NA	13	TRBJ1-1	CASTILGNTEAFF	TGTGCCAGCACGATATTGGGCAACACTGAAGCTTTCTTT
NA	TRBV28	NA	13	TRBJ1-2	CASRGDWGGGYTF	TGTGCCAGCAGGGGAGATTGGGGCGGGGGCTACACCTTC
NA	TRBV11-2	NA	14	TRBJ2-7	CASSLFRALGEQYF	TGTGCCAGCAGCTTATTCAGGGCTTTGGGCGAGCAGTACTTC
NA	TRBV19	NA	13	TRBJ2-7	CASSDWTAQEQYF	TGTGCCAGTAGTGACTGGACAGCTCAGGAGCAGTACTTC